The present T cell receptor beta chain was sequenced within a study of CD8+ T cells in alopecia areata. Across the study: The drug, oral tofacitinib, was given to treated patients at 5 to 10 mg twice daily. Study-level findings and limits: Especially in alopecia totalis/universalis, lesional scalp showed greater clonality than normal scalp did. Tissue-resident alphabeta T cells belonging to normal skin likewise get sequenced within scalp specimens.

Both CD4+ and CD8+ T cells were separated by sorting PBMCs. cDNA serving as the sequencing template came from extracted, reverse transcribed RNA. Sequencing was performed with immunoSEQ multiplex PCR; in TCRdb, only in-frame clones are kept and a portion is missing. Of 120,000 to 150,000 clones in the sample, 87% were seen once. V was cut by 5 bases and J by 8 bases, with 7 bases left in between. The CDR3 has 11 amino acids. Germline lookup yields CDR1 SEHNR and CDR2 FQNEAQ (reference sequence). With regard to this clone: The antigen is unknown.

The specimen comprised CD8+ T cells sorted from blood, sampled at week 0. The chain employs TRBV7-9 and TRBJ2-1; no firm D call. This sequence originates from a human donor with alopecia areata. The DNA of the CDR3 is TGTGCCAGCAGCAGACGGGATGAGCAGTTCTTC. Translating it yields CASSRRDEQFF.